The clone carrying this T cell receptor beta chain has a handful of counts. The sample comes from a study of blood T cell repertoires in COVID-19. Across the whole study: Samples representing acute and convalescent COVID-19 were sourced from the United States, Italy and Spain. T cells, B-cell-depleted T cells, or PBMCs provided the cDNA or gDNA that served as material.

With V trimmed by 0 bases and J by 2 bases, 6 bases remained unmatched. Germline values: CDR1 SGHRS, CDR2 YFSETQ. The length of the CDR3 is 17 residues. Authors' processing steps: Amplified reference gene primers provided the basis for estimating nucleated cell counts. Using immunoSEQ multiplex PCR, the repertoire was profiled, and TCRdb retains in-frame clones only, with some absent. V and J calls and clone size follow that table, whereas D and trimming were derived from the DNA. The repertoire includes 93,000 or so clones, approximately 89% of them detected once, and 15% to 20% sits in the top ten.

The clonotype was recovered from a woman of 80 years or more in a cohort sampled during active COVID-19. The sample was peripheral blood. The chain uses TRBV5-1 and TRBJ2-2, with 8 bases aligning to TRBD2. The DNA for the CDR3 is TGCGCCAGCAGCTTGGCCACGACTAGCGTAAACACCGGGGAGCTGTTTTTT. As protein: CASSLATTSVNTGELFF.